Following are 7 T cell receptor beta chains from one sample sequenced in a study of OX40 agonist ivuxolimab in advanced cancers. Profiled with immunoSEQ multiplex PCR; TCRdb holds only in-frame clones, not every one. The sample shows approximately 19,000 clones, around 89% of them seen only once. This material consisted of CD4+ or CD8+ T cells sorted from blood, taken in a trial of the OX40 agonist ivuxolimab. The receptors shown here come from an adult with an advanced solid tumor such as melanoma, head and neck, liver or kidney cancer.

This chain joins TRBV4-1 and TRBJ2-7; 8 positions match TRBD2. The germline gives CDR1 MGHRA, CDR2 YSYEKL. With 3 bases clipped from V and 3 bases from J, the junction kept 7 bases outside the gene matches. CDR3 length: 15 amino acids. The DNA for the CDR3 is TGCGCCAGCAGCCAGTCCCCGAGCGGGGGCTACGAGCAGTACTTC. Amino acids: CASSQSPSGGYEQYF.

This clone appeared a few times. CDR3 in DNA: TGTGCCAGCAGCCCCACTAGCGGGGGGGCAGGGACAGATACGCAGTATTTT. The encoded protein is CASSPTSGGAGTDTQYF. The rearrangement uses TRBV4-2 and TRBJ2-3, with TRBD2 matching over 13 bases. The CDR3 spans 17 residues. Germline V CDR1 and CDR2: LGHNA, YNFKEQ. The ends lost 4 bases at V and 3 bases at J; junction bases unmatched: 7.

The chain employs TRBV5-1 and TRBJ2-7; 7 nucleotides align to TRBD2. J gave up 0 bases and V 4 bases, and 10 bases lay outside the gene matches. Germline CDR1 and CDR2: SGHRS and YFSETQ. This CDR3 spans 16 amino acids. The CDR3 protein is CASSPEGLAASYEQYF. DNA for the CDR3: TGCGCCAGCAGCCCCGAAGGTCTAGCGGCCTCCTACGAGCAGTACTTC.

The chain links TRBV27 to TRBJ1-5; D is perhaps TRBD1 (5 bases). Between the trimmed V and J ends, which lost 1 base and 1 base, there was a span of 11 bases. Germline V CDR1 and CDR2: MNHEY, SMNVEV (reference sequence). There are 16 residues in the CDR3. The CDR3: CASSLFGRASNQPQHF. CDR3 DNA sequence: TGTGCCAGCAGTTTATTTGGCAGGGCGAGCAATCAGCCCCAGCATTTT.

The chain is built from TRBV9 and TRBJ2-7, with 14 bases lining up with TRBD2. With 4 bases clipped from V and 0 bases from J, the junction kept 9 bases outside the gene matches. The CDR3 is 18 residues long. CDR1 is SGDLS and CDR2 is YYNGEE in the germline V gene. The CDR3 sequence is CASSTRTSGGTLSYEQYF. CDR3 DNA sequence: TGTGCCAGCAGCACCCGGACTAGCGGGGGGACTCTCTCCTACGAGCAGTACTTC.

This clone has more than one count but fewer than ten. This chain links TRBV4-1 with TRBJ2-7, with 9 nucleotides matching TRBD1. CDR1 and CDR2 (germline): MGHRA, YSYEKL. Trimming cost V 0 bases and J 4 bases; bases outside gene matches: 4. This CDR3 region has 15 residues. The CDR3 loop reads CASSQESDRGYEQYF. CDR3 DNA: TGCGCCAGCAGCCAAGAATCGGACAGGGGATACGAGCAGTACTTC.

The rearrangement joins TRBV15 to TRBJ2-3, with 8 bases that match TRBD2. Germline CDR1 and CDR2: LNHNV and YYDKDF (reference sequence). The CDR3 runs 16 residues. V gave up 5 bases and J gave up 4 bases; unmatched junction bases: 11. The CDR3 DNA reads as TGTGCCACCAGCGGGGGGGTTAGCGGGATCGCAGATACGCAGTATTTT. This gives the protein CATSGGVSGIADTQYF.